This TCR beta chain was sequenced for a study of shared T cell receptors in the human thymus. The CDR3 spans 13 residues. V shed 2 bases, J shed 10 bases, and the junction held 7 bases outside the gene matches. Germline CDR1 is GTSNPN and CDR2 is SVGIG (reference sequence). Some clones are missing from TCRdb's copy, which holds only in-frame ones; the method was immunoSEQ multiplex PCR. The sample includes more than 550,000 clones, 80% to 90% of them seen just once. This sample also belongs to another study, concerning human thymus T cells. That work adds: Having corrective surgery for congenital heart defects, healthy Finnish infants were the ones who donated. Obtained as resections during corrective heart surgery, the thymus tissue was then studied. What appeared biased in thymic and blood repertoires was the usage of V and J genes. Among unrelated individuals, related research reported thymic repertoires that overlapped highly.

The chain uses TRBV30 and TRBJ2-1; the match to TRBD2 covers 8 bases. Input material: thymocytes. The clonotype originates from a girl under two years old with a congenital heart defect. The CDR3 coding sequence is TGTGCCTGGAGTCGGGCGGGGGGTAGGGAGCAGTTCTTC. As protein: CAWSRAGGREQFF.